This T cell receptor (beta chain) was found in a study of blood T cell repertoires in COVID-19. About the research overall: COVID-19 samples from acute and convalescent phases originated in the United States, Italy and Spain. Sources were T cells, B-cell-depleted T cells, or PBMCs; the material itself was cDNA or gDNA.

Germline CDR1 and CDR2: MDHEN and SYDVKM. There are 14 residues in the CDR3. Trimming took 4 bases from V and 5 from J, leaving 12 bases between them. Per the original methods: Estimates of nucleated cell counts were drawn from the amplification of reference gene primers. Profiled with immunoSEQ multiplex PCR; TCRdb holds only in-frame clones, not every one. V, J and clone size were drawn from that table, and D and trimming were deduced from the DNA. The sample contains over 30,000 clones, less than 95% of which appear only once. The sample consisted of peripheral blood. The TCR comes from an elderly man with acute or convalescent COVID-19. The chain links TRBV28 to TRBJ1-5, with a possible D match to TRBD1 (5 bases). This chain's CDR3 is CASSSPQGYQPQHF. CDR3 DNA sequence: TGTGCCAGCAGTTCGCCCCAGGGATATCAGCCCCAGCATTTT.